The entry below describes one TCR beta chain. Profiling relied on immunoSEQ multiplex PCR, and the TCRdb table lists in-frame clones only, not all of them. The table records fewer than 90,000 clones, about 88% of them present only once. This specimen comes from a study of control samples from healthy donors and cancer patients. Trimming cost V 4 bases and J 7 bases, with 7 bases left between them. The CDR3 is 11 amino acids. The receptor was isolated from a woman aged 45 to 65 in good health. The chain uses TRBV12-3 or TRBV12-4 and TRBJ1-2; D is ambiguous. The specimen sequenced was blood. CDR3 residues: CASSSRAGYTF. In nucleotides, the CDR3 is TGTGCCAGCAGTTCCCGAGCTGGCTACACCTTC.